One and the same sample provided the 14 T cell receptor beta chains below, sequenced in a study of blood T cells in healthy people across ages. It was with a sample-barcoded 5' primer and a J-beta primer mix that a second PCR of about 6 to 12 cycles was run. TCRdb analysed the 5' RACE reads with MiXCR anew, one entry per CDR3 protein. The sample shows over a million distinct CDR3 sequences, roughly 59% of them seen only once. Sequenced input: blood. All receptors derive from a man in his late teens or twenties in good health.

The V call is TRBV20-1, the J call TRBJ2-2, with TRBD2 matching 9 bases. CDR1 is DFQATT, CDR2 SNEGSKA, per germline (reference sequence). The CDR3 is 14 residues long. Germline trimming cut 1 base from V and 5 bases from J; bases unmatched to any gene: 2. The CDR3 reads CSARVSGGTGELFF. The CDR3 nucleotides are TGCAGTGCTAGAGTTAGCGGGGGTACCGGGGAGCTGTTTTTT.

The chain is built from TRBV7-2 and TRBJ1-6; a weak D match, TRBD1 (5 bases). CDR1 is SGHTA and CDR2 is FQGNSA in the germline V gene. Between the trimmed V and J ends, which lost 5 bases and 14 bases, there was a span of 19 bases. CDR3 size: 14 residues. The CDR3 DNA sequence: TGTGCCAGCAGCCAACCGACAGAAACCGGCTCCCTCCACTTT. This gives the protein CASSQPTETGSLHF. The full variable domain, its missing parts supplied by reference TRBV7-2 and TRBJ1-6, is GAGVSQSPSNKVTEKGKDVELRCDPISGHTALYWYRQSLGQGLEFLIYFQGNSAPDKSGLPSDRFSAERTGGSVSTLTIQRTQQEDSAVYLCASSQPTETGSLHFGNGTRLTVT.

The gene calls are TRBV7-9 and TRBJ1-1; D remains ambiguous. From germline, CDR1 is SEHNR and CDR2 FQNEAQ (reference sequence). There are 14 residues in the CDR3. V shed 5 bases and J shed 1 base, with 11 bases lying between them. Here the CDR3 reads CASSTDPRNTEAFF. For the CDR3, the DNA is TGTGCCAGCAGCACGGACCCGCGGAACACTGAAGCTTTCTTT.

This clonotype was recorded only once. The chain joins TRBV27 to TRBJ2-7, with 9 positions matching TRBD2. This CDR3 is built from 15 residues. V trimming: 2 bases; J trimming: 2 bases; junction bases outside the gene matches: 4. Germline assignment: CDR1 MNHEY and CDR2 SMNVEV (reference sequence). CDR3 nucleotides: TGTGCCAGCAGTTTAGGGGCTAGCGGGGCCTACGAGCAGTACTTC. Its translation: CASSLGASGAYEQYF.

V gene TRBV12-3 or TRBV12-4 combines with J gene TRBJ2-1, with 7 positions matching TRBD2. The CDR3 runs 14 residues. V dropped 5 bases and J dropped 2; count of bases not matched to a gene: 3. CDR3 in DNA: TGTGCCAGCAGTCGCGGGAGCGCCTACAATGAGCAGTTCTTC. Translating it yields CASSRGSAYNEQFF.

This clonotype has a handful of counts. The chain couples TRBV3-1 to TRBJ2-1; 11 bases map to TRBD2. CDR3 length: 16 residues. Trimming at V came to 3 bases and at J to 2 bases, leaving 3 bases not matched to a gene. CDR1 is LGHDT and CDR2 is YNNKEL in the germline V gene (reference sequence). The CDR3 DNA is TGTGCCAGCAGCCAGGTAGCGGGAGGGCCCTACAATGAGCAGTTCTTC. It yields the protein CASSQVAGGPYNEQFF.

The rearrangement joins TRBV4-3 to TRBJ1-2; D remains ambiguous. CDR3 size: 13 residues. V lost 4 bases, J lost 5 bases, and 11 bases lay in between. Germline V gene lookup returns CDR1 LGHNA and CDR2 YSLEER. The CDR3 is CASSPLATYGYTF. The CDR3 DNA reads TGCGCCAGCAGCCCCCTCGCTACATATGGCTACACCTTC.

The chain uses TRBV20-1 and TRBJ1-1; D might be TRBD1 (6 bases). Germline V CDR1 and CDR2: DFQATT, SNEGSKA (reference sequence). Trimming pared 7 bases from V and 3 bases from J, leaving 18 bases between. The CDR3 is 14 residues long. CDR3 nucleotide sequence: TGCAGTGACCATGGGCAGGGGCCCGACACTGAAGCTTTCTTT. The encoded protein is CSDHGQGPDTEAFF.

The rearrangement links TRBV7-2 to TRBJ2-3, with 12 bases aligning to TRBD2. Germline-derived CDR1 and CDR2 are SGHTA and FQGNSA. The CDR3 totals 18 residues. V shed 1 base, J shed 6 bases, and the junction held 11 bases outside the gene matches. CDR3 protein: CASSLGVASGRAGDTQYF. The CDR3 nucleotides read TGTGCCAGCAGCTTAGGGGTGGCTAGCGGGAGGGCGGGGGATACGCAGTATTTT.

The chain employs TRBV4-1 and TRBJ2-3; no firm D call. With 6 bases removed from V and 4 bases from J, the gap between germline ends came to 11 bases. Germline V gene lookup returns CDR1 MGHRA and CDR2 YSYEKL. The CDR3 has 13 residues. CDR3 sequence reads: CASRQRVSDTQYF. CDR3 DNA: TGCGCCAGCAGGCAACGCGTTTCAGATACGCAGTATTTT.

The chain joins TRBV15 to TRBJ1-2; TRBD1 might be the D (5 bases). V was pared by 0 bases and J by 4 bases, with 15 bases between. Germline values: CDR1 LNHNV, CDR2 YYDKDF (reference sequence). This CDR3 is built from 16 residues. The CDR3: CATSRDIQDGLYGYTF. CDR3 in DNA: TGTGCCACCAGCAGAGATATACAGGACGGTCTCTATGGCTACACCTTC. Full variable domain (missing parts from reference TRBV15 and TRBJ1-2): DAMVIQNPRYQVTQFGKPVTLSCSQTLNHNVMYWYQQKSSQAPKLLFHYYDKDFNNEADTPDNFQSRRPNTSFCFLDIRSPGLGDTAMYLCATSRDIQDGLYGYTFGSGTRLTVV.

This chain uses TRBV29-1 with TRBJ2-2; 8 nucleotides line up with TRBD1. The V and J ends lost 5 bases and 6 bases, in that order; junction bases with no gene match: 2. The CDR3 has 12 residues. Germline V CDR1 and CDR2: SQVTM, ANQGSEA. CDR3: CSVKQGAGELFF. CDR3 nucleotide sequence: TGCAGCGTTAAACAGGGGGCCGGGGAGCTGTTTTTT.

The rearrangement uses TRBV27 and TRBJ2-3; a weak D match, TRBD2 (6 bases). Germline lookup yields CDR1 MNHEY and CDR2 SMNVEV (reference sequence). Trimming shortened V by 3 bases and J by 0 bases, and 16 bases separated the two germline ends. The CDR3 is 17 amino acids. The CDR3 loop reads CASSFSVWTISTDTQYF. DNA of the CDR3: TGTGCCAGCAGTTTCTCGGTCTGGACTATTAGCACAGATACGCAGTATTTT.

The rearrangement links TRBV27 to TRBJ2-3, with 8 bases identical to TRBD2. The CDR3 length is 16 residues. CDR1 is MNHEY and CDR2 is SMNVEV in the germline V gene (reference sequence). V gave up 4 bases and J gave up 0 bases; unmatched junction bases: 6. CDR3 protein: CASSSLGGGSTDTQYF. The CDR3 nucleotides are TGTGCCAGCAGTTCCCTAGGCGGGGGGAGCACAGATACGCAGTATTTT.